Presented here are 30 T cell receptor beta chains from one specimen sequenced in a study of early T cells in non-severe SARS-CoV-2 infection. TCRdb analysed the 5' RACE reads with MiXCR anew, one entry per CDR3 protein. The profile shows under 45,000 distinct CDR3 sequences, around 7% of them singletons. Sequences were derived from whole blood, sampled at baseline. These receptors were collected from an adult who was a healthcare worker with PCR-confirmed SARS-CoV-2 infection or an uninfected control (not recorded which).

This clonotype was recorded at least ten times. This chain joins TRBV5-6 and TRBJ1-4; unclear D gene. Germline V gene lookup returns CDR1 SGHDT and CDR2 YYEEEE. CDR3 length equals 14 residues. Trimming pared 0 bases from V and 3 bases from J, leaving 6 bases between. The CDR3 coding sequence is TGTGCCAGCAGCTTGGCGGGCGCTAATGAAAAACTGTTTTTT. Residues: CASSLAGANEKLFF.

The sample holds many counts of this clonotype. The chain carries TRBV14 and TRBJ2-1; tentatively, D is TRBD2 (5 bases). The CDR3 runs to 13 residues. V dropped 4 bases and J dropped 5 bases, with 9 bases sitting between them. Germline lookup yields CDR1 SGHDN and CDR2 FVKESK. The CDR3 sequence is CASSRGSDNEQFF. The CDR3 DNA is TGTGCCAGCAGCCGAGGGTCGGACAATGAGCAGTTCTTC.

This clonotype occurred many times. The V call is TRBV20-1, the J call TRBJ1-1; D remains ambiguous. Trimming took 6 bases from V and 1 from J, leaving 15 bases between them. The CDR3 runs 14 residues. Germline V gene sequence: CDR1 DFQATT, CDR2 SNEGSKA (reference sequence). The CDR3 DNA follows: TGCAGTGCGACTCCTAGGGCGGCGAACACTGAAGCTTTCTTT. Translating gives CSATPRAANTEAFF.

This clonotype was counted a single time. The chain uses TRBV28 and TRBJ2-3; D remains unclear. The CDR3 contains 14 residues. Trimming pared 3 bases from V and 1 base from J, leaving 8 bases between. Per the germline V gene, CDR1 is MDHEN and CDR2 is SYDVKM. In nucleotides, the CDR3 is TGTGCCAGCAGTTTCCACTCGGGCACAGATACGCAGTATTTT. It is translated as CASSFHSGTDTQYF.

This clonotype was observed a handful of times. The CDR3 loop reads CASRSRRTDTQYF. As DNA, the CDR3 is TGTGCCAGCAGATCTAGAAGGACAGATACGCAGTATTTT. V is TRBV7-8 and J is TRBJ2-3, with unresolved D. Germline loops: CDR1 SGHVS, CDR2 FQNEAQ. The CDR3 has 13 amino acids. V gave up 6 bases and J gave up 3 bases, with 10 bases separating them. Using reference TRBV7-8 and TRBJ2-3 for the parts outside the CDR3, the full variable domain is GAGVSQSPRYKVAKRGQDVALRCDPISGHVSLFWYQQALGQGPEFLTYFQNEAQLDKSGLPSDRFFAERPEGSVSTLKIQRTQQEDSAVYLCASRSRRTDTQYFGPGTRLTVL.

This chain joins TRBV18 and TRBJ2-7; possibly TRBD1 or TRBD2 for D (6 bases each). CDR3 size: 15 residues. CDR1 and CDR2 (germline): KGHSH, LQKENI. Trimming took off 2 bases at V and 5 bases at J, with 16 bases between the two ends. The chain's CDR3 is CASSPTGGGGNEQYF. Written as DNA, the CDR3 is TGTGCCAGCTCACCAACCGGGGGCGGCGGGAACGAGCAGTACTTC. Drawing the rest from reference TRBV18 and TRBJ2-7, the complete variable domain is NAGVMQNPRHLVRRRGQEARLRCSPMKGHSHVYWYRQLPEEGLKFMVYLQKENIIDESGMPKERFSAEFPKEGPSILRIQQVVRGDSAAYFCASSPTGGGGNEQYFGPGTRLTVT.

This clonotype was detected many times. The gene calls are TRBV20-1 and TRBJ2-2; the D is unclear. Trimming removed 3 bases at V and 0 bases at J, with 8 bases between. The germline CDR1 and CDR2 sequences are DFQATT and SNEGSKA (reference sequence). This CDR3 contains 14 residues. The DNA for the CDR3 is TGCAGTGCTAGCCGCCTAGCGAACACCGGGGAGCTGTTTTTT. This sequence encodes CSASRLANTGELFF.

This clonotype was seen many times. V and J are TRBV28 and TRBJ1-3; D unresolved. The CDR3 runs 15 residues. Germline CDR1 MDHEN, CDR2 SYDVKM. Trimming cost V 5 bases and J 1 base, with 12 bases left between them. The CDR3 is CASSLPAYSGNTIYF. CDR3 nucleotides: TGTGCCAGCAGTCTCCCCGCCTATTCTGGAAACACCATATATTTT.

This clonotype was detected many times. The rearrangement links TRBV7-2 to TRBJ2-7; D ambiguous. The V end was cut by 2 bases, the J end by 0 bases, with 8 bases between. Germline V CDR1 and CDR2: SGHTA, FQGNSA. There are 14 residues in the CDR3. The CDR3 spells CASSLPGYSYEQYF. CDR3 in DNA: TGTGCCAGCAGCTTACCCGGCTACTCCTACGAGCAGTACTTC. The full variable domain, rest sourced from reference TRBV7-2 and TRBJ2-7, is GAGVSQSPSNKVTEKGKDVELRCDPISGHTALYWYRQSLGQGLEFLIYFQGNSAPDKSGLPSDRFSAERTGGSVSTLTIQRTQQEDSAVYLCASSLPGYSYEQYFGPGTRLTVT.

This clonotype occurred many times. The CDR3 loop is CASSPVPGPYRGNEQFF. The CDR3 nucleotides read TGTGCCAGCTCACCTGTCCCCGGCCCCTACCGGGGGAATGAGCAGTTCTTC. V gene TRBV18 combines with J gene TRBJ2-1; the D gene is possibly TRBD2 (6 bases). The germline V gene has CDR1 KGHSH and CDR2 LQKENI. Trimming left V 3 bases short and J 7 bases short, with 22 bases between. The CDR3 totals 17 residues.

The sample holds a few counts of this clonotype. The rearrangement links TRBV20-1 to TRBJ1-4; D remains ambiguous. V lost 6 bases to trimming and J lost 3 bases, with 11 bases between them. The CDR3 has 13 residues. Germline V gene sequence: CDR1 DFQATT, CDR2 SNEGSKA (reference sequence). The CDR3 DNA follows: TGCAGTGCGTACGGACGGTCTAATGAAAAACTGTTTTTT. This codes for CSAYGRSNEKLFF.

This clonotype was detected a few times. This chain uses TRBV6-5 with TRBJ2-3, with D perhaps matching TRBD1 (6 bases). Looked up from germline, CDR1 is MNHEY and CDR2 is SVGAGI. This CDR3 is 17 amino acids long. V dropped 2 bases and J dropped 1 base, with 16 bases sitting between them. The CDR3 DNA is TGTGCCAGCAGTTACACAGGGACCTTACCTCGCACAGATACGCAGTATTTT. Residues: CASSYTGTLPRTDTQYF.

The table lists this clonotype with a few counts. The chain has TRBV30 and TRBJ2-3; D is unresolved. V was clipped by 3 bases and J by 0 bases, with 13 bases between them. This CDR3 is 15 amino acids long. Germline assignment: CDR1 GTSNPN and CDR2 SVGIG (reference sequence). The CDR3 is CAWSPLGKSTDTQYF. The CDR3 nucleotides read TGTGCCTGGAGCCCCCTGGGGAAAAGCACAGATACGCAGTATTTT.

This clonotype has at least ten counts. The rearrangement uses TRBV5-4 and TRBJ2-7, with D unclear. CDR1 SGHNT and CDR2 YYREEE come from the germline V gene (reference sequence). Trimming took 4 bases from V and 5 from J, leaving 10 bases between them. The CDR3 covers 12 residues. The CDR3 sequence is CASSGSWDEQYF. The CDR3 DNA sequence: TGTGCCAGCAGCGGTAGCTGGGACGAGCAGTACTTC.

This clonotype was counted only a few times. The rearrangement uses TRBV10-2 and TRBJ1-1, with a weak D call TRBD1 (6 bases). The V gene's germline CDR1 is WSHSY and CDR2 SAAADI. The CDR3 is made up of 13 amino acids. V lost 6 bases to trimming and J lost 5 bases, with 13 bases between them. CDR3 sequence reads: CASSQGSRTEAFF. The CDR3 DNA follows: TGCGCCAGCAGCCAGGGGAGTAGAACTGAAGCTTTCTTT.

Ten or more counts support this clonotype. The chain combines TRBV24-1 with TRBJ2-5; 7 nucleotides line up with TRBD1. Losses at the gene ends were 3 bases for V and 2 bases for J; bases not matched to a gene: 8. The CDR3 is 16 residues long. CDR1 and CDR2 (germline): KGHDR, SFDVKD. The CDR3 loop is CATSDPSRQGQETQYF. The CDR3 bases are TGTGCCACCAGTGATCCATCGAGACAGGGACAAGAGACCCAGTACTTC.

Ten or more counts support this clonotype. The rearrangement joins TRBV11-2 to TRBJ2-3; D gene unclear. The CDR3 totals 14 residues. The V end lost 1 base, the J end lost 6 bases, and 11 bases lay between the germline ends. Germline V gene sequence: CDR1 SGHAT, CDR2 FQNNGV. The DNA for the CDR3 is TGTGCCAGCAGCTTAGCCGTGAGCCCGGATACGCAGTATTTT. Translation gives CASSLAVSPDTQYF.

The CDR3 loop is CSVTRTGESSYEQYF. Written as DNA, the CDR3 is TGCAGCGTGACCCGGACAGGAGAAAGCTCCTACGAGCAGTACTTC. The V call is TRBV29-1, the J call TRBJ2-7; 7 bases are a match to TRBD1. The CDR3 extends over 15 amino acids. The germline V gene encodes CDR1 SQVTM and CDR2 ANQGSEA. With V trimmed by 6 bases and J by 0 bases, 11 bases remained unmatched.

The chain is built from TRBV6-1 and TRBJ2-2, with unresolved D. Germline CDR1 is MNHNS and CDR2 is SASEGT. Trimming shortened V by 9 bases and J by 2 bases, and 7 bases separated the two germline ends. The CDR3 has 12 residues. The CDR3 coding sequence is TGTGCCAGTTACCAAAACACCGGGGAGCTGTTTTTT. It is translated as CASYQNTGELFF.

This clonotype was detected many times. The gene calls are TRBV14 and TRBJ2-2; tentative D call: TRBD2 (5 bases). Trimming took off 0 bases at V and 6 bases at J, with 8 bases between the two ends. CDR3 length: 14 amino acids. In germline, CDR1 is SGHDN, CDR2 FVKESK. CDR3 nucleotide sequence: TGTGCCAGCAGCCAAGAGTACGGGGCCGGGGAGCTGTTTTTT. This gives the protein CASSQEYGAGELFF.

This clonotype was found a few times. The chain is built from TRBV7-8 and TRBJ2-1, with TRBD2 as a possible D gene (5 bases). The CDR3 covers 17 residues. Per germline, CDR1 SGHVS and CDR2 FQNEAQ. V was clipped by 0 bases and J by 7 bases, with 19 bases between them. CDR3 protein: CASSLAGVGVIGNEQFF. The CDR3 DNA reads TGTGCCAGCAGCTTAGCCGGGGTCGGGGTTATTGGTAATGAGCAGTTCTTC.

This clonotype was observed many times. The chain carries TRBV12-3 or TRBV12-4 and TRBJ2-1; TRBD2 is a possible D gene (5 bases). The CDR3 length is 12 residues. Trimming removed 3 bases from V and 7 bases from J, with 7 bases in between. CDR3 loop: CASSLGRNEQFF. CDR3 sequence (DNA): TGTGCCAGCAGTTTGGGGAGAAATGAGCAGTTCTTC.

The sample holds many counts of this clonotype. The chain employs TRBV3-1 and TRBJ1-2; no clear D gene. V lost 2 bases and J lost 8, with 6 bases in between. CDR1 is LGHDT and CDR2 is YNNKEL in the germline V gene (reference sequence). The CDR3 totals 11 residues. The CDR3 DNA follows: TGTGCCAGCAGCCAACTGGAAGGCTACACCTTC. This sequence encodes CASSQLEGYTF.

The chain combines TRBV21-1 with TRBJ2-7. TRBV21-1 is a pseudogene segment. This CDR3 is 14 amino acids long. As DNA, the CDR3 is TGTGCCAGCAGCTGTTATTGGACCTACTACGAGCAGTACTTC. Its translation: CASSCYWTYYEQYF.

This chain uses TRBV6-6 with TRBJ2-3; D unresolved. In germline, CDR1 is MNHNY, CDR2 SVGAGI (reference sequence). This CDR3 contains 12 residues. Deletions cut 3 bases from V and 4 bases from J, with 5 bases between. The chain's CDR3 is CASSYFPDTQYF. As DNA, the CDR3 is TGTGCCAGCAGTTATTTTCCAGATACGCAGTATTTT.

This clonotype showed up just once. The gene calls are TRBV19 and TRBJ2-1; D not certain. CDR1 and CDR2 (germline): LNHDA, SQIVND (reference sequence). Trimming cost V 7 bases and J 6 bases, with 7 bases left between them. The CDR3 runs 11 residues. CDR3 DNA sequence: TGTGCCAGTAATGGCCGCAATGAGCAGTTCTTC. Amino acids: CASNGRNEQFF.

The table lists this clonotype with a few counts. The chain has TRBV20-1 and TRBJ2-7; 10 bases agree with TRBD2. V shed 2 bases, J shed 5 bases, and the junction held 9 bases outside the gene matches. The CDR3 runs to 15 residues. Germline lookup yields CDR1 DFQATT and CDR2 SNEGSKA (reference sequence). The chain's CDR3 is CSARTPSGSINEQYF. CDR3 in DNA: TGCAGTGCTAGAACTCCTAGCGGGAGTATCAACGAGCAGTACTTC.

Concerning this clonotype itself: Possible read error: a much larger clone is one base away. The gene calls are TRBV14 and TRBJ2-7, with D perhaps matching TRBD2 (5 bases). CDR1 is SGHDN and CDR2 is FVKESK in the germline V gene. The CDR3 runs to 14 residues. CDR3 protein: CASSQGGLAYVQYF. The CDR3 DNA follows: TGTGCCAGCAGCCAAGGCGGGTTGGCCTACGTGCAGTACTTC.

This clonotype was picked up a small number of times. The CDR3 nucleotides are TGCAGTGCTAAGGGGGAGGCTAACTATGGCTACACCTTC. It yields the protein CSAKGEANYGYTF. The chain is built from TRBV20-1 and TRBJ1-2; D may be TRBD1 (6 bases). There are 13 residues in the CDR3. Germline assignment: CDR1 DFQATT and CDR2 SNEGSKA (reference sequence). Trimming removed 4 bases from V and 0 bases from J, with 9 bases in between.

This chain connects TRBV10-3 to TRBJ1-6, with 12 bases aligning to TRBD1. The CDR3 spans 14 residues. The junction had 3 bases not matched to a gene; V was cut back by 6 bases and J by 9 bases. The germline gives CDR1 ENHRY, CDR2 SYGVKD. Here the CDR3 DNA reads TGTGCCATCAGCCCGGGACAGGGGGCTTCACCCCTCCACTTT. Encoded protein: CAISPGQGASPLHF.